Presented here are 2 T cell receptor beta chains from one specimen sequenced in a study of CD8+CD57+ T cells in acquired aplastic anemia. For sequencing, patients were chosen who had shown expansion of CD8+CD57+ cells by flow cytometry. The study profiled TCR beta VDJ and CDR3 using genomic DNA as template. Each CDR3 protein is one row after TCRdb ran MiXCR on the reads. The profile shows around 430,000 distinct CDR3 sequences, more than 25% of them singletons. Specimen: sorted CD4+, CD8+, or CD8+CD57+ T cells (not recorded which) from PBMCs. The receptors derive from a human donor with aplastic anemia.

This clonotype has ten or more counts. This chain links TRBV10-3 with TRBJ2-5, with TRBD1 matching 7 bases. This CDR3 spans 17 amino acids. CDR1 ENHRY and CDR2 SYGVKD come from the germline V gene. Germline trimming cut 0 bases from V and 2 bases from J; bases unmatched to any gene: 9. Here the CDR3 reads CAISESFVDRYQETQYF. The CDR3 DNA reads TGTGCCATCAGTGAGTCTTTTGTGGACAGGTATCAAGAGACCCAGTACTTC.

This clonotype was observed many times. V gene TRBV19 combines with J gene TRBJ2-7, with D tentatively TRBD1 (5 bases). The CDR3 covers 12 residues. Trimming cost V 7 bases and J 1 base, with 8 bases left between them. Germline V gene sequence: CDR1 LNHDA, CDR2 SQIVND (reference sequence). CDR3 sequence: CASMGPSYEQYF. In nucleotides, the CDR3 is TGTGCCAGTATGGGGCCTTCCTACGAGCAGTACTTC.